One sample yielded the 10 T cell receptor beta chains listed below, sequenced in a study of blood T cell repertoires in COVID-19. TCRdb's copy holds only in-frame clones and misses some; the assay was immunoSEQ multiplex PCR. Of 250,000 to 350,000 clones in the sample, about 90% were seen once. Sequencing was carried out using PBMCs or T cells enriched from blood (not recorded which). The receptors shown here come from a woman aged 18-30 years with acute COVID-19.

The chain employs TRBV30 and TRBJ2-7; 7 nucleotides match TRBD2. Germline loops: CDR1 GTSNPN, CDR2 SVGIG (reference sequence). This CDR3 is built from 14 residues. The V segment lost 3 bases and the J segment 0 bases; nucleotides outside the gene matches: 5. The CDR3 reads CAWRAAGSSYEQYF. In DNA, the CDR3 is TGTGCCTGGAGGGCAGCGGGGAGCTCCTACGAGCAGTACTTC.

As DNA, the CDR3 is TGTGCCAGTAGTATGATTGGGCGCGAGACCCAGTACTTC. Amino acid sequence: CASSMIGRETQYF. J is TRBJ2-5 and V is TRBV19; D remains ambiguous. Germline CDR1 reads LNHDA; CDR2 reads SQIVND (reference sequence). V lost 3 bases and J 5 bases, leaving 10 bases between the germline ends. This CDR3 region has 13 residues.

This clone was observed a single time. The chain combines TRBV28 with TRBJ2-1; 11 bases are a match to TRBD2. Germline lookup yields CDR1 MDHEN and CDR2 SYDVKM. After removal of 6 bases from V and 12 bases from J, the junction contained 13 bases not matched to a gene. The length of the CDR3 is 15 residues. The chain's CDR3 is CASRLTSGSAGGQFF. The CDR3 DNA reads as TGTGCCAGCAGACTTACTAGCGGGAGCGCGGGCGGGCAGTTCTTC.

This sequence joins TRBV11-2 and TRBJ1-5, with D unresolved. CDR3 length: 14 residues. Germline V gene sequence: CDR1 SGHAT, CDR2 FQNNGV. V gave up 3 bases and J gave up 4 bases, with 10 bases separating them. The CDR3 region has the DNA TGTGCCAGCAGCTTGAGGCGGGATAATCAGCCCCAGCATTTT. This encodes CASSLRRDNQPQHF.

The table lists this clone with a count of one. The CDR3: CASRGPLAGDYEQYF. CDR3 DNA: TGTGCCAGCAGGGGCCCTTTAGCGGGAGACTACGAGCAGTACTTC. The genes are TRBV27 and TRBJ2-7, with 9 positions matching TRBD2. CDR3 size: 15 residues. Germline lookup yields CDR1 MNHEY and CDR2 SMNVEV (reference sequence). Trimming removed 6 bases from V and 3 bases from J; junction bases left unmatched: 9.

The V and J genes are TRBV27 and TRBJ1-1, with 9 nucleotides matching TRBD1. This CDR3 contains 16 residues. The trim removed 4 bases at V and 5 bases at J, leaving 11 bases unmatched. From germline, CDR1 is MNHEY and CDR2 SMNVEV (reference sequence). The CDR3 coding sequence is TGTGCCAGCAGTTCCTGGACAGGGGAGTTCGGGACTGAAGCTTTCTTT. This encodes CASSSWTGEFGTEAFF.

Here the CDR3 reads CASRVQRWNEQFF. The CDR3 bases are TGTGCCAGCAGGGTCCAGCGGTGGAATGAGCAGTTCTTC. The chain employs TRBV28 and TRBJ2-1, with D possibly TRBD2 on 5 matching bases. This CDR3 region has 13 residues. Trimming removed 6 bases at V and 7 bases at J, with 13 bases between. Germline V lookup: CDR1 MDHEN, CDR2 SYDVKM.

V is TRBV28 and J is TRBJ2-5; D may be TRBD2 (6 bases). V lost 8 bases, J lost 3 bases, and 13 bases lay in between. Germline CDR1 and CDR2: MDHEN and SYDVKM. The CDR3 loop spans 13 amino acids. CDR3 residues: CASSNWGEETQYF. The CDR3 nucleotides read TGTGCCAGCTCAAATTGGGGGGAAGAGACCCAGTACTTC.

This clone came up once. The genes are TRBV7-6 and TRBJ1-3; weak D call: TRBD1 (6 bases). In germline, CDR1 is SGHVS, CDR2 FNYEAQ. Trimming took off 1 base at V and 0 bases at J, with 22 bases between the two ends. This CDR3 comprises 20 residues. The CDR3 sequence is CASSLDTGTRTAISGNTIYF. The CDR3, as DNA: TGTGCCAGCAGCTTAGACACCGGGACAAGGACCGCTATCTCTGGAAACACCATATATTTT. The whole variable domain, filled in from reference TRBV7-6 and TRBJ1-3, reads GAGVSQSPRYKVTKRGQDVALRCDPISGHVSLYWYRQALGQGPEFLTYFNYEAQQDKSGLPNDRFSAERPEGSISTLTIQRTEQRDSAMYRCASSLDTGTRTAISGNTIYFGEGSWLTVV.

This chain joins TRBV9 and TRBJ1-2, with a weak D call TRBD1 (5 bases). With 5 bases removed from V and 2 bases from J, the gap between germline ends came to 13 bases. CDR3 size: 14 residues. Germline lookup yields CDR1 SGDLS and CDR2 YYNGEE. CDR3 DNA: TGTGCCAGCAGTCAGGGAGGCGAGAACTATGGCTACACCTTC. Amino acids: CASSQGGENYGYTF.